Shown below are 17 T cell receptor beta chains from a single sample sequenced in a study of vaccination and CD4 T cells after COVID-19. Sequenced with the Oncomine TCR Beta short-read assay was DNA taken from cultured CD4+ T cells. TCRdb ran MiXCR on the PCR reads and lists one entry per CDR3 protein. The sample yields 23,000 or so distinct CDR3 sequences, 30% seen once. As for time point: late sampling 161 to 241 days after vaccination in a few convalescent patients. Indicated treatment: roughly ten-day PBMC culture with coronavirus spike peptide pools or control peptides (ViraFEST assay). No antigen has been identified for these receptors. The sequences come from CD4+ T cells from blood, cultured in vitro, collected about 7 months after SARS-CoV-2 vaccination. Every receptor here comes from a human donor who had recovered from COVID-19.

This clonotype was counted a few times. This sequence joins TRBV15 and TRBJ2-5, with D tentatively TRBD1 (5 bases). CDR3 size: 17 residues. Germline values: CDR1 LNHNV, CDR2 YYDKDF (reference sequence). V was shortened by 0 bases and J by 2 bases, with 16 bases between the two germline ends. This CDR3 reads CATSRDKAGLGQETQYF. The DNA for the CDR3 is TGTGCCACCAGCAGAGATAAAGCAGGGTTGGGGCAAGAGACCCAGTACTTC.

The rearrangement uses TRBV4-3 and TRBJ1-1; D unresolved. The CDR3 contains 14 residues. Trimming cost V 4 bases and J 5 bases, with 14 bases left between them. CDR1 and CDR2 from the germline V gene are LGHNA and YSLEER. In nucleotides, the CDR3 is TGCGCCAGCAGCCGCGGGTTTGTGAGGACTGAAGCTTTCTTT. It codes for CASSRGFVRTEAFF.

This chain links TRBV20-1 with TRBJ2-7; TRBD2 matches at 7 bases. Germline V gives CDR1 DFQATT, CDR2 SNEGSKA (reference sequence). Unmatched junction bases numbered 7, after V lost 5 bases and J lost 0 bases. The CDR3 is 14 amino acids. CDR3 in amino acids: CSAPDLADSYEQYF. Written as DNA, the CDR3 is TGCAGTGCTCCTGATCTAGCGGACTCCTACGAGCAGTACTTC.

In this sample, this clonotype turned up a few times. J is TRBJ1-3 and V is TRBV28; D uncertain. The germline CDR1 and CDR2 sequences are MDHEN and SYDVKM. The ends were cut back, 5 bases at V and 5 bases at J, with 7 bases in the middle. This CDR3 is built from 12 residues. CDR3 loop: CASSPTRNTIYF. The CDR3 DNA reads TGTGCCAGCAGTCCCACCCGAAACACCATATATTTT.

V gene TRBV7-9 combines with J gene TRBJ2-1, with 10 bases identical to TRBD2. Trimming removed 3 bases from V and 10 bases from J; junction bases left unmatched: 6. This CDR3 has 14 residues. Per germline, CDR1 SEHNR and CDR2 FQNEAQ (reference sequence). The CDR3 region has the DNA TGTGCCAGCAGCTTTTTAGCGGGAGGAGACGAGCAGTTCTTC. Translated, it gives CASSFLAGGDEQFF.

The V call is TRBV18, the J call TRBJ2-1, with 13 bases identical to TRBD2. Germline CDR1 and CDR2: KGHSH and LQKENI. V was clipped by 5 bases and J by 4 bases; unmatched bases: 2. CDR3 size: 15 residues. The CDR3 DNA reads TGTGCCAGCTCATGGACTAGCGGGAGTTACAATGAGCAGTTCTTC. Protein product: CASSWTSGSYNEQFF.

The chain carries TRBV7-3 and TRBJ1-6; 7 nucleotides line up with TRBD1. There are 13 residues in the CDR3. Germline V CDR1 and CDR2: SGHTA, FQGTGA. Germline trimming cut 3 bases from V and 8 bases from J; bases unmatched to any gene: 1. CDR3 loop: CASSFTGDSPLHF. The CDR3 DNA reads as TGTGCCAGCAGCTTTACAGGGGATTCACCCCTCCACTTT.

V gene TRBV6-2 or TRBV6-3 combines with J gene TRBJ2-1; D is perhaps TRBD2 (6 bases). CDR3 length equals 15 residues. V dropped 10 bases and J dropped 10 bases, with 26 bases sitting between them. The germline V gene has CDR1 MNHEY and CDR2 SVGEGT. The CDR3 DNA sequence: TGTGCCACTGCCGAGGGGACTTGGGGGGTCGGGGAGCAGTTCTTC. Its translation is CATAEGTWGVGEQFF.

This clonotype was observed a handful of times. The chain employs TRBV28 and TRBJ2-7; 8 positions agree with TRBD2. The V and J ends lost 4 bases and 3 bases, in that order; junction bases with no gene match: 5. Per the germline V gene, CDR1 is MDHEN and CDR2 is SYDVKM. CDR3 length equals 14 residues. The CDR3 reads CASSSSREVYEQYF. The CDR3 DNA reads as TGTGCCAGCAGTTCCTCGCGGGAGGTCTACGAGCAGTACTTC. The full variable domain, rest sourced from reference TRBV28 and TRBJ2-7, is DVKVTQSSRYLVKRTGEKVFLECVQDMDHENMFWYRQDPGLGLRLIYFSYDVKMKEKGDIPEGYSVSREKKERFSLILESASTNQTSMYLCASSSSREVYEQYFGPGTRLTVT.

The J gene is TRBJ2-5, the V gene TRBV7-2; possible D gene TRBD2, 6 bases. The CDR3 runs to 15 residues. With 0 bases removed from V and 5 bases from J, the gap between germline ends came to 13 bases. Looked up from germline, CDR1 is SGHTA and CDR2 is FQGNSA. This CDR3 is CASSLARDFGETQYF. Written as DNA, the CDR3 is TGTGCCAGCAGCTTAGCCAGGGACTTCGGTGAGACCCAGTACTTC.

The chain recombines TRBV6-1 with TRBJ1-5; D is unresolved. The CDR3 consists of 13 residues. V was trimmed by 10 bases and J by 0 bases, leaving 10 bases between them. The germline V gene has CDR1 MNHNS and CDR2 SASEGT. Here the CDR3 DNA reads TGTGCCACCTCGAGAGATAGCAATCAGCCCCAGCATTTT. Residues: CATSRDSNQPQHF.

This CDR3 is CASSLRPGGPSGELFF. CDR3 DNA: TGTGCCAGCAGCTTAAGACCGGGAGGGCCCTCCGGGGAGCTGTTTTTT. V gene TRBV11-3 combines with J gene TRBJ2-2; 8 nucleotides line up with TRBD2. Per germline, CDR1 SGHNT and CDR2 YENEEA. The V gene end was trimmed by 2 bases and the J gene end by 6 bases; junction bases not matched to a gene: 8. The CDR3 spans 16 residues.

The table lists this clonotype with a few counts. CDR3 amino acids: CASSYGPSGTDTQYF. CDR3 nucleotide sequence: TGTGCCAGCAGTTACGGCCCTTCTGGCACAGATACGCAGTATTTT. The rearrangement joins TRBV6-5 to TRBJ2-3; D gene ambiguous. Deletions cut 2 bases from V and 1 base from J, with 10 bases between. The CDR3 has 15 residues. Germline V CDR1 and CDR2: MNHEY, SVGAGI.

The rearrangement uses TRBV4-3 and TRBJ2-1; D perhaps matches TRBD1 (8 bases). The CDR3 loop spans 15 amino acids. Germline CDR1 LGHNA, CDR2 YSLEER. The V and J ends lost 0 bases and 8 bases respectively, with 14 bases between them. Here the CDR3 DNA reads TGCGCCAGCAGCCAAGATAGGACAGGGAGGGATGAGCAGTTCTTC. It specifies CASSQDRTGRDEQFF.

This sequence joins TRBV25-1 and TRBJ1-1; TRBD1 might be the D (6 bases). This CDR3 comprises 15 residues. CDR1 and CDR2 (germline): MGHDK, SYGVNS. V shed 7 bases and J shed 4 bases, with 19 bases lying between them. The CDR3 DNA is TGTGCCAGCACTCGACAGGCCCTGGGGGGCACTGAAGCTTTCTTT. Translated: CASTRQALGGTEAFF.

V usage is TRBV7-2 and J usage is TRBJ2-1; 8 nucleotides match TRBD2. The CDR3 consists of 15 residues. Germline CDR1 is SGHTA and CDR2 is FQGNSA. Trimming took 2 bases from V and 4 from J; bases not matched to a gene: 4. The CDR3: CASSLRREAYNEQFF. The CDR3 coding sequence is TGTGCCAGCAGCTTAAGGCGGGAGGCTTACAATGAGCAGTTCTTC.

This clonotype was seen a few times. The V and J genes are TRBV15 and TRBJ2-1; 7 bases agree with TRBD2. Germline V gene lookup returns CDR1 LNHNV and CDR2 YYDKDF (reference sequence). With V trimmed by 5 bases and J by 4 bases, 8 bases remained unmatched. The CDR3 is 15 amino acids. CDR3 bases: TGTGCCACCAGCGCAAGACTAGCTTCTTACAATGAGCAGTTCTTC. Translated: CATSARLASYNEQFF.